This T cell receptor beta chain was recorded in a study of blood T cells in healthy people across ages (dated by TCRdb to about 2015). About the investigation overall: In model experiments, template switching captured about one uniquely barcoded TCR beta cDNA molecule for every two T cells. For two donors (one aged 18 to 30 and one aged 80 or older), the study analyzed two additional independent replicas of 1 million unique cDNA reads from the same blood draw. Four age groups were formed from the donors: young (average 16 years), middle-aged (approximately 39), aged (roughly 59) and long-lived (around 82). Age-related changes in TCR beta repertoire diversity were measured in the study by deep sequencing normalized with unique cDNA molecular identifiers. Overall study results and their limits: Compared with the aged group, more naive CD4+ T cells, fewer expanded clones and increased TCR diversity were shown by the long-lived group, suggesting age selection. There was a strong correlation between observed TCR beta diversity and the percentage of naive T cells measured by flow cytometry. Since profiling was done on bulk unsorted PBMCs, naive and antigen-experienced compartments could not be conclusively compared. Observed TCR beta diversity per million T cells fell roughly linearly with age, and a significant reduction was already apparent by age about 38. Because donor CMV infection status was unknown, age-related changes in expanded clonotypes were potentially confounded. Estimates of total diversity from one million sequenced T cells were regarded as lower bounds and underestimates.

The germline V gene (reference sequence) yields DFQATT for CDR1 and SNEGSKA for CDR2. V gives up 3 bases and J gives up 5 bases, and the segment between their germline ends measures 13 bases. From the cysteine through the phenylalanine, the CDR3 covers 14 amino acids. Kept here is only the CDR3 DNA, which spans 42 bases and is read in frame from base 1. In the case of this clonotype: The clone's antigen remains unknown. No base qualities exist here, and no much larger clone lies one base off it.

Donors were a few dozen systemically healthy Caucasian individuals from Russia aged roughly 6 to 100 years. Approximately 10 milliliters of peripheral blood were collected from each donor into EDTA-treated Vacutainer tubes. Ficoll-Paque density-gradient centrifugation was used to isolate PBMCs, with at least 7 million per sample. Total RNA, at least 6 micrograms per sample, was extracted from PBMCs with Trizol reagent. For every donor, an aliquot of PBMCs went through flow cytometry to measure the percentages of naive CD45RAhigh/CD27high T cells. The library relied on 5' RACE. TCRdb shows the sequencer as Illumina HiSeq 2500. A second PCR of about 6 to 11 cycles was performed with a sample-barcoded 5' primer and a J-beta primer mix. Each TCR beta cDNA molecule received a unique molecular identifier from a template-switch 5' adaptor carrying 12 random nucleotides. Each sample yielded at least 2.5 million CDR3-containing paired-end reads. All of the RNA was converted into first-strand cDNA using the Mint cDNA synthesis kit, with a TRBC-specific oligonucleotide serving as the primer. After uracil-DNA glycosylase treatment, a first 18-cycle PCR used universal primers M1SS and BC2_uni_R on all cDNA. As for how the authors treated the data: Normalization of each sample was performed by random selection of 1 million high-quality reads, each carrying a distinct molecular identifier. Instead of being binned into consensus sequences, reads that shared molecular identifiers were thrown out. MiTCR, with a Q25 quality threshold and the strictest error-elimination algorithm, was used for CDR3 identification, clonotype clustering and error correction. A nonparametric unseen species model with Euler transformation was used to estimate a lower bound on total TCR beta diversity. The public reads were reanalyzed by TCRdb: fastp trimming at Q25, MiXCR alignment, in-frame beta chains only. Each record represents a unique CDR3 protein, reported with the most common genes and DNA among its rows. In this record, the V and J calls reflect TCRdb's handling and not the investigators' own analysis. For this sample there are 500,000 to 650,000 distinct CDR3 sequences; roughly a quarter appear just once. The top ten hold 3.6% of the sample.

This sample also belongs to another study, concerning T cells of mothers and their children. As described in the second report: The donors were nine systemically healthy Caucasian individuals, made up of three mothers and their six children. cDNA synthesis consumed the entire amount of extracted RNA, loaded at around 1.5 ug RNA in each 15 ul reaction. In the second PCR, the M1S primer introduced both the sample barcodes and 2-4 random nucleotides. More than 8 million TCR beta CDR3 reads were obtained from each mother, and some 3.3 million reads were obtained from each child. Thymic selection shapes the output of TCR recombination in a similar way in related and unrelated pairs, and inherited differences have a minor effect. Normalized repertoire overlap in related mother-child pairs was always slightly higher than in unrelated mother-child pairs, but the difference was never significant. With a sensitivity of approximately 93 clones per million clonotypes, no persistent microchimeric T cell clones were detected. Deep NGS was used in the study to compare the TCR beta repertoires of mothers and children and to look for features that separate related mother-child pairs from unrelated individuals. Mothers averaged roughly 40 +/- 4 years of age and children averaged 11 +/- 4 years. After adapters were ligated using NEBNext reagents, the libraries underwent 100+100 nt paired-end sequencing on an Illumina HiSeq 2000. To prevent cross-contamination, the mother and child libraries were prepared a month apart and were sequenced in separate runs. For each donor, somewhere between 500,000 and 2,000,000 distinct TCR beta clonotypes were identified. Naive TCR beta clonotypes were estimated from low-frequency clonotypes matched to each donor's FACS-determined naive share, without sorting.

The sequence was obtained from a boy aged 2 to 10 in good health. The V gene is TRBV20-1 and the J gene is TRBJ2-2; no D gene is confidently identified. Sequenced material: blood. The sequenced DNA is TGCAGTGCTAGCCGTGACTCGAGGACCGGGGAGCTGTTTTTT. This translates into CSASRDSRTGELFF.